The T cell receptor (beta chain) described here comes from a study of T cell responses to AZD1222 COVID-19 vaccine. The CDR3 has 14 residues. Trimming stripped 4 bases from V and 5 bases from J, with 11 bases between. CDR1 and CDR2 from the germline V gene are SGHVS and FQNEAQ. Clones were sequenced by immunoSEQ multiplex PCR, and TCRdb holds only the in-frame ones, with some missing. Of about 42,000 clones in the sample, around 88% were seen once. This sequence was found in an adult who received the AZD1222 COVID-19 vaccine. Sequenced here: peripheral blood, sampled 28 days after the second AZD1222 dose. V is TRBV7-8 and J is TRBJ1-4, with D unclear. The CDR3 loop is CASSSAGWNEKLFF. Here the CDR3 DNA reads TGTGCCAGCAGCTCCGCAGGATGGAATGAAAAACTGTTTTTT.